This is a list of T cell receptor beta chains from one sample in a study of blood T cell repertoires in COVID-19. The assay was immunoSEQ multiplex PCR, and TCRdb's table has in-frame clones only and misses some. The sample has fewer than 400,000 clones; about nine tenths are singletons. Source material: PBMCs or T cells enriched from blood (not recorded which). The receptors stem from a woman under 40 who had recovered from COVID-19. Each CDR3 is given with its conserved first and last residue. The D gene is left open where the match is weak. Size is omitted from some rows. Given values are once, few, many or a class for expanded clones.

TRBJ1-4	once	TRBV15	NA	CATSKDRLDEKLFF	TGTGCCACCAGTAAAGACAGGCTTGACGAAAAACTGTTTTTT
TRBJ1-2	NA	TRBV6-5	TRBD1	CASSYLSGQLNYGYTF	TGTGCCAGCAGTTACTTGTCGGGACAGCTTAACTATGGCTACACCTTC
TRBJ1-4	once	TRBV7-2	NA	CASSRTATNEKLFF	TGTGCCAGCAGCCGGACAGCAACTAATGAAAAACTGTTTTTT
TRBJ1-5	NA	TRBV5-5	NA	CASSPEGLTLGPQHF	TGTGCCAGCAGCCCGGAGGGACTGACTCTTGGGCCCCAGCATTTT
TRBJ1-1	NA	TRBV5-1	TRBD1	CASSLGTGGGEGEAFF	TGCGCCAGCAGCTTAGGGACAGGGGGCGGAGAGGGTGAAGCTTTCTTT
TRBJ1-2	NA	TRBV6-6	TRBD1	CASSPSTPGQGVENYGYTF	TGTGCCAGCAGTCCCTCCACTCCGGGACAGGGTGTTGAGAACTATGGCTACACCTTC
TRBJ1-1	NA	TRBV3-1/TRBV3-2	NA	CASSEVGRRDTEAFF	TGTGCCAGCAGCGAGGTGGGGAGGCGAGACACTGAAGCTTTCTTT
TRBJ2-7	NA	TRBV29-1	TRBD1	CSVAGTAESEVYF	TGCAGCGTGGCAGGGACAGCTGAATCGGAGGTATACTTC
TRBJ2-5	NA	TRBV18	NA	CASSPLRQGQETQYF	TGTGCCAGCTCACCATTGAGACAAGGCCAAGAGACCCAGTACTTC
TRBJ1-4	NA	TRBV4-2	NA	CASSRGEATTNEKLFF	TGTGCCAGCAGCCGTGGCGAGGCAACAACTAATGAAAAACTGTTTTTT
TRBJ1-3	NA	TRBV9	NA	CASSVAGNSGNTIYF	TGTGCCAGCAGCGTAGCTGGCAACTCTGGAAACACCATATATTTT
TRBJ1-1	NA	TRBV5-1	TRBD1	CASSMKTGGSTEAFF	TGCGCCAGCAGCATGAAGACAGGGGGGAGCACTGAAGCTTTCTTT
TRBJ1-1	NA	TRBV21-1	NA	CASREYRGLNTEAFF	TGTGCCAGCAGAGAATACAGGGGACTGAACACTGAAGCTTTCTTT
TRBJ1-2	NA	TRBV4-3	NA	CASSQDVQGYYGYTF	TGCGCCAGCAGCCAAGACGTGCAGGGCTACTATGGCTACACCTTC
TRBJ2-1	NA	TRBV19	TRBD1	CASSIRLPTGGEQFF	TGTGCCAGTAGTATCCGACTACCCACAGGGGGTGAGCAGTTCTTC
TRBJ2-7	few	TRBV14	TRBD2	CASSQDLSSGTSGGASFF	TGTGCCAGCAGCCAAGATCTGAGTTCAGGGACTAGCGGGGGGGCTTCGTTCTTC
TRBJ1-5	once	TRBV27	NA	CASSFTEWEPQHF	TGTGCCAGCAGTTTCACGGAGTGGGAGCCCCAGCATTTT
TRBJ2-5	NA	TRBV19	TRBD1	CASSDPGGRETQYF	TGTGCCAGTAGTGACCCAGGGGGCCGGGAGACCCAGTACTTC
TRBJ1-6	NA	TRBV19	NA	CASSWTDSRKYNSPLHF	TGTGCCAGTAGCTGGACGGACTCCAGGAAATATAATTCACCCCTCCACTTT
TRBJ2-7	once	TRBV30	NA	CAADKSYYEQYF	TGTGCCGCTGACAAGAGTTACTACGAGCAGTACTTC
TRBJ2-7	NA	TRBV11-2	NA	CASSSSGAYEQYF	TGTGCCAGCAGCTCATCCGGGGCCTACGAGCAGTACTTC
TRBJ2-2	NA	TRBV30	NA	CAWSVQRVGELFF	TGTGCCTGGAGTGTACAGAGGGTCGGGGAGCTGTTTTTT